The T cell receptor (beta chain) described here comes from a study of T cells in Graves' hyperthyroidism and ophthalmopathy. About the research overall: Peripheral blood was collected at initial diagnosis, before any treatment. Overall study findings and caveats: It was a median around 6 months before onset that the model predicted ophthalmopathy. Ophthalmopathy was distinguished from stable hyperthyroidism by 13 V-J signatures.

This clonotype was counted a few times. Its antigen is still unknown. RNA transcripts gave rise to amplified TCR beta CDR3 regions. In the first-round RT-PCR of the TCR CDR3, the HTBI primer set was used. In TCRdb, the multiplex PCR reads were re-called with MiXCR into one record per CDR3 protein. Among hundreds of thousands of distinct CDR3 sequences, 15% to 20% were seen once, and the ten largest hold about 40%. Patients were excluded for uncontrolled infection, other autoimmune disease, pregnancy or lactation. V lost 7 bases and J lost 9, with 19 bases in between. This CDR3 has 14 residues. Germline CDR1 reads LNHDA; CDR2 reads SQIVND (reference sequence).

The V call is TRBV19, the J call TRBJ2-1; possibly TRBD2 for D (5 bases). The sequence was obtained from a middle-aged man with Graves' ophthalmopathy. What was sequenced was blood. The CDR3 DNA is TGTGCCAGTAACCCGGAGGTAGGGCTGAGTGAGCAGTTCTTC. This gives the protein CASNPEVGLSEQFF.